This TCR beta chain came from a study of blood T cell repertoires in COVID-19. This clone came up once. As handled by the study authors: Amplifying reference gene primers gave estimates of nucleated cell counts. Method: immunoSEQ multiplex PCR; TCRdb's copy keeps in-frame clones and lacks some. V, J and clone size are those of that table, while D and trimming were read from the DNA. The data hold about 220,000 clones, with less than 90% observed a single time. The CDR3 has 16 amino acids. Germline loops: CDR1 MGHRA, CDR2 YSYEKL. J lost 4 bases, V lost 4 bases, and 9 bases had no gene match. Clinical history as reported by participants underpinned cohort assignment. Recovery among Cohort 3 donors was established by two negative PCRs, clearance, or symptom resolution.

The sequence was obtained from a woman aged 30 to 39 who had recovered from COVID-19. The rearrangement uses TRBV4-1 and TRBJ2-7, with 11 bases identical to TRBD2. Sequences were obtained from PBMCs or T cells enriched from blood (not recorded which). The DNA for the CDR3 is TGCGCCAGCAGCCCGTACGGACTAGCGGGCGATTACGAGCAGTACTTC. This translates into CASSPYGLAGDYEQYF.